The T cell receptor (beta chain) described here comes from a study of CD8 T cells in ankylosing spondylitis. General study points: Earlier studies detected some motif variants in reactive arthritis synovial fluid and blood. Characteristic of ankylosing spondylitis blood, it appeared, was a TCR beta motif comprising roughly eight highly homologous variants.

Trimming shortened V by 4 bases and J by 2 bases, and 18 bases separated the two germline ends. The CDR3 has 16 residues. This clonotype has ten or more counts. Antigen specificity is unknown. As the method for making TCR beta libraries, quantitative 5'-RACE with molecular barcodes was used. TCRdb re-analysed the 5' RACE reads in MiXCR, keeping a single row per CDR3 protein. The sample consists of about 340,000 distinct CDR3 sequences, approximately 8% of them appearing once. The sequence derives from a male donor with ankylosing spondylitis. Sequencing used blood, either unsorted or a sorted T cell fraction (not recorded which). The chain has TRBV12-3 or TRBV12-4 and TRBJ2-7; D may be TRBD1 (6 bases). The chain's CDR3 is CASSSIDRTSTYEQYF. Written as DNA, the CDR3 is TGTGCCAGCAGTTCGATAGACAGGACGAGTACCTACGAGCAGTACTTC.